Reported below is one T cell receptor (beta chain). Its antigen is not identified. This entry comes from a study of CD8+ T cells in alopecia areata. Study context: Those treated were given oral tofacitinib at 5 to 10 mg twice daily.

After isolation, RNA underwent reverse transcription to generate cDNA as the sequencing template. Only in-frame clones appear in the TCRdb table, and some are missing; sequencing was by immunoSEQ multiplex PCR. The repertoire consists of approximately 210,000 clones, with 64% occurring once and the leading ten covering roughly 4.2%. Findings of the study overall: In scalp, tofacitinib significantly decreased clonality and expanded CD8+ clones among the top 100.

Trimming removed 8 bases from V and 3 bases from J; junction bases left unmatched: 2. This CDR3 is 12 amino acids long. Looked up from germline, CDR1 is SNHLY and CDR2 is FYNNEI. Treatment noted: oral pan-JAK inhibitor, 5-10 mg twice daily. From alopecia areata patients, lesional scalp punch biopsies and peripheral blood were collected. PBMCs, the starting material, were the source of sorted CD4+ and CD8+ T cells. The specimen comprised CD4+ T cells sorted from blood, sampled at week 4, from a patient treated with tofacitinib. The TCR originated in a human donor with alopecia areata. The chain carries TRBV2 and TRBJ2-7, with 9 bases aligning to TRBD1. CDR3 region: CASYRGLYEQYF. CDR3 nucleotide sequence: TGTGCCAGCTACAGGGGGCTCTACGAGCAGTACTTC.